This passage covers 25 T cell receptor beta chains from one sample sequenced in a study of monozygotic twins with inflammatory bowel disease (dated by TCRdb to 2018 to 2020). Library preparation used 5' RACE. Sequencing instrument: Illumina HiSeq 2500. Following TCRdb reprocessing, every CDR3 protein sequence forms one entry, and DNA is not provided. The table for this sample shows approximately 300,000 distinct CDR3 sequences. Together, the top ten hold less than 6.5% of the sample. The sequenced sample consisted of blood. The source is a human donor with ulcerative colitis or Crohn's disease, or a healthy co-twin of an affected twin (not recorded which).

The gene calls are TRBV28 and TRBJ2-7; the D gene TCRdb calls, TRBD1, cannot be checked with no DNA. Germline V lookup: CDR1 MDHEN, CDR2 SYDVKM. There are 15 residues in the CDR3. The CDR3 loop reads CASTQGGTGFPELHF.

The chain couples TRBV28 to TRBJ1-3; TCRdb's assignment of TRBD1 cannot be checked, as there is no DNA. This CDR3 spans 16 amino acids. Per germline, CDR1 MDHEN and CDR2 SYDVKM. This CDR3 reads CASRIRQSSSGNTIYF.

The chain recombines TRBV20-1 with TRBJ1-5. The CDR3 runs 13 residues. The germline V gene encodes CDR1 DFQATT and CDR2 SNEGSKA (reference sequence). CDR3 protein: CSAEGRPNQPQHF.

The chain uses TRBV5-1 and TRBJ1-4; absent DNA, TCRdb's TRBD1 call cannot be checked. The germline gives CDR1 SGHRS, CDR2 YFSETQ. CDR3 length: 15 residues. The CDR3 sequence is CASSGGQGRNEKLFF.

The V gene is TRBV5-1, the J gene TRBJ2-2. The CDR3 loop spans 15 amino acids. The germline CDR1 and CDR2 sequences are SGHRS and YFSETQ. CDR3 sequence: CASSLVQTDTGELFF.

The chain links TRBV5-1 to TRBJ1-2; TCRdb's D gene call, TRBD1, goes unchecked for lack of DNA. The germline CDR1 and CDR2 sequences are SGHRS and YFSETQ. This CDR3 is 14 amino acids long. CDR3 sequence reads: CASSRTGANYGYTF.

The rearrangement uses TRBV12-3 or TRBV12-4 and TRBJ1-2; TCRdb reports TRBD1, a call that lacks DNA to check it against. This CDR3 is 14 amino acids long. CDR3 in amino acids: CASSQTRVARGYTF.

The rearrangement links TRBV12-3 or TRBV12-4 to TRBJ2-3; TCRdb's D call, TRBD1, is unchecked because there is no DNA. This CDR3 spans 15 amino acids. CDR3 sequence reads: CASSWAGLSTDTQYF.

The rearrangement joins TRBV7-9 to TRBJ2-3; as DNA is missing, the TRBD1 call by TCRdb cannot be tested. Germline values: CDR1 SEHNR, CDR2 FQNEAQ (reference sequence). The CDR3 runs to 14 residues. CDR3 sequence: CASSRGQGGDTQYF.

The V call is TRBV7-2, the J call TRBJ1-2; no DNA is available, so the TRBD1 call from TCRdb remains unchecked. The CDR3 runs to 15 residues. Germline CDR1 and CDR2: SGHTA and FQGNSA. The chain's CDR3 is CASSLGGDASYGYTF.

CDR3 in amino acids: CASSQLYSPLHF. The chain couples TRBV4-2 to TRBJ1-6. This CDR3 is built from 12 residues. Per the germline V gene, CDR1 is LGHNA and CDR2 is YNFKEQ.

The chain employs TRBV6-2 or TRBV6-3 and TRBJ2-1; TCRdb selects TRBD2, and the lack of DNA leaves this call unchecked. The CDR3 has 14 amino acids. Looked up from germline, CDR1 is MNHEY and CDR2 is SVGEGT. This CDR3 is CASHGREAYNEQFF.

This rearrangement joins TRBV7-2 to TRBJ2-5; TCRdb proposes TRBD1, but this gene call is untestable without DNA. This CDR3 has 14 amino acids. Germline assignment: CDR1 SGHTA and CDR2 FQGNSA. The CDR3 here is CASSFGQSKETQYF. The entire variable domain, with the rest obtained from reference TRBV7-2 and TRBJ2-5, is as follows: GAGVSQSPSNKVTEKGKDVELRCDPISGHTALYWYRQSLGQGLEFLIYFQGNSAPDKSGLPSDRFSAERTGGSVSTLTIQRTQQEDSAVYLCASSFGQSKETQYFGPGTRLLVL.

CDR3 amino acids: CASSPLMTSRYNEQFF. The rearrangement links TRBV11-3 to TRBJ2-1; the TRBD1 assignment by TCRdb is unverifiable without DNA. This CDR3 contains 16 residues. Germline lookup yields CDR1 SGHNT and CDR2 YENEEA.

The chain uses TRBV5-1 and TRBJ2-1; TCRdb returns TRBD1, unconfirmable since there is no DNA. The CDR3 is 16 amino acids. Germline values: CDR1 SGHRS, CDR2 YFSETQ. The CDR3 loop reads CASSRGGTGIYNEQFF.

CDR3: CASSLAHGGDQPQHF. The chain recombines TRBV12-3 or TRBV12-4 with TRBJ1-5; the TRBD1 assignment by TCRdb is unverifiable without DNA. CDR3 size: 15 residues.

The genes are TRBV2 and TRBJ2-4; TCRdb indicates TRBD1, and absent DNA this call remains unverified. Germline assignment: CDR1 SNHLY and CDR2 FYNNEI. The CDR3 covers 16 residues. The CDR3 sequence: CASSGGPGAAKNIQYF.

The chain employs TRBV29-1 and TRBJ1-2. CDR3 size: 11 residues. Germline V gene sequence: CDR1 SQVTM, CDR2 ANQGSEA. The CDR3 spells CSVRRNYGYTF.

The genes are TRBV7-9 and TRBJ2-2. The CDR3 runs 16 residues. Germline values: CDR1 SEHNR, CDR2 FQNEAQ (reference sequence). The CDR3 reads CASSLPGKRSTGELFF. The whole variable domain, remainder taken from reference TRBV7-9 and TRBJ2-2, is DTGVSQNPRHKITKRGQNVTFRCDPISEHNRLYWYRQTLGQGPEFLTYFQNEAQLEKSRLLSDRFSAERPKGSFSTLEIQRTEQGDSAMYLCASSLPGKRSTGELFFGEGSRLTVL.

The chain uses TRBV29-1 and TRBJ2-1; TCRdb selects TRBD2, and the lack of DNA leaves this call unchecked. Per germline, CDR1 SQVTM and CDR2 ANQGSEA. The CDR3 runs 14 residues. CDR3 protein: CSPELAGVYNEQFF.

The chain links TRBV15 to TRBJ2-7; TCRdb's D call, TRBD2, is unchecked because there is no DNA. The CDR3 runs 15 residues. Germline V gene lookup returns CDR1 LNHNV and CDR2 YYDKDF (reference sequence). The CDR3 sequence: CATSRDTGASDEQYF. Full variable domain (missing parts from reference TRBV15 and TRBJ2-7): DAMVIQNPRYQVTQFGKPVTLSCSQTLNHNVMYWYQQKSSQAPKLLFHYYDKDFNNEADTPDNFQSRRPNTSFCFLDIRSPGLGDTAMYLCATSRDTGASDEQYFGPGTRLTVT.

The chain has TRBV18 and TRBJ2-1. The CDR3 runs 13 residues. The germline V gene has CDR1 KGHSH and CDR2 LQKENI. This CDR3 is CASSRRTYNEQFF. Full variable domain (missing parts from reference TRBV18 and TRBJ2-1): NAGVMQNPRHLVRRRGQEARLRCSPMKGHSHVYWYRQLPEEGLKFMVYLQKENIIDESGMPKERFSAEFPKEGPSILRIQQVVRGDSAAYFCASSRRTYNEQFFGPGTRLTVL.

J is TRBJ1-4 and V is TRBV7-9; lacking DNA, the TRBD1 call made by TCRdb goes unchecked. Germline-derived CDR1 and CDR2 are SEHNR and FQNEAQ (reference sequence). CDR3 size: 12 residues. The CDR3 here is CASSPEDRKLFF.

This chain joins TRBV20-1 and TRBJ1-1; absent DNA, TCRdb's TRBD1 call cannot be checked. This CDR3 comprises 13 residues. Germline lookup yields CDR1 DFQATT and CDR2 SNEGSKA (reference sequence). The CDR3 is CSAKDREQIKAFF.

The chain combines TRBV19 with TRBJ2-1; TCRdb's D call of TRBD2 is untestable without DNA. The CDR3 extends over 14 amino acids. From germline, CDR1 is LNHDA and CDR2 SQIVND (reference sequence). The CDR3 protein is CASNRDYSNNEQFF.